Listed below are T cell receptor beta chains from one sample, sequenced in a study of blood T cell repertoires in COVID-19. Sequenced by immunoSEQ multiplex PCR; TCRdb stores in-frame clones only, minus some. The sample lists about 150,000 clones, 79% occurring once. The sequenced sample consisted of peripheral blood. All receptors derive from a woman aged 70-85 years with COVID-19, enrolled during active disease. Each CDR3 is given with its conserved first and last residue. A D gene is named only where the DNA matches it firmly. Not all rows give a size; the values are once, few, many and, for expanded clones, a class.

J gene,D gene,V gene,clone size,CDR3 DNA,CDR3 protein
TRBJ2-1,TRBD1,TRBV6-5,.,TGTGCCAGCAGTTATGGACAGGGGCTGGACAATGAGCAGTTCTTC,CASSYGQGLDNEQFF
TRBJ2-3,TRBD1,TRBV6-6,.,TGTGCCAGCAGTTCGCGACAGGGCGCTACCACAGATACGCAGTATTTT,CASSSRQGATTDTQYF
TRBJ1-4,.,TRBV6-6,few,TGTGCCAGCAGTTTTTACGGGGGGACTAATGAAAAACTGTTTTTT,CASSFYGGTNEKLFF
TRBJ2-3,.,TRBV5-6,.,TGTGCCAGCAGCTTGAGGGGTGGCGATACGCAGTATTTT,CASSLRGGDTQYF
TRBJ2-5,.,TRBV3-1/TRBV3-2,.,TGTGCCAGCAGCCAACGGCGGGGGCCTAGTCTTCAGACCCAGTACTTC,CASSQRRGPSLQTQYF
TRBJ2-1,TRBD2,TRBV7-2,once,TGTGCCAGCAGCCCCCGGGACTACTACAATGAGCAGTTCTTC,CASSPRDYYNEQFF
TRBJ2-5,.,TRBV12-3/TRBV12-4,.,TGTGCCAGCAGTTTAGGAGAAGAGACCCAGTACTTC,CASSLGEETQYF
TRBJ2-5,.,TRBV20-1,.,TGCAGTGCTAGCCTGGAGACCCAGTACTTC,CSASLETQYF
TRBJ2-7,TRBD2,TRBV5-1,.,TGCGCCAGCAGTTCCGGGACTAGCGGGACCTACGAGCAGTACTTC,CASSSGTSGTYEQYF
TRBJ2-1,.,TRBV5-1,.,TGCGCCAGCAGCTCGCTGGGGGCCCTCACCCACAATGAGCAGTTCTTC,CASSSLGALTHNEQFF
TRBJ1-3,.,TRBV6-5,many,TGTGCCAGCAGTCCAGGAGGAAACACCATATATTTT,CASSPGGNTIYF
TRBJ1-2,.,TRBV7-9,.,TGTGCCAGCAGCTTAGACGGTAACTATGGCTACACCTTC,CASSLDGNYGYTF